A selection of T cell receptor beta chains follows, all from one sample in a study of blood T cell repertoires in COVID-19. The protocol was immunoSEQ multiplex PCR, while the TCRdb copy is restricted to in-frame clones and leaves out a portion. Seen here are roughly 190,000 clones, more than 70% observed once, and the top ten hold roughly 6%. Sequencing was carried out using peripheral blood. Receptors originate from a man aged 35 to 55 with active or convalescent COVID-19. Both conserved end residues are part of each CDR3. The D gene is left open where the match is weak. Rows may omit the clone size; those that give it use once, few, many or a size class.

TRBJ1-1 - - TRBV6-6 CASSYDGTAVEAFF TGTGCCAGCAGTTACGACGGGACTGCAGTAGAAGCTTTCTTT
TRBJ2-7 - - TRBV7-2 CASSPTGTFPYEQYF TGTGCCAGCAGCCCCACCGGGACATTCCCCTACGAGCAGTACTTC
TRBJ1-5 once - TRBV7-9 CASSPPGGPPPDQPQHF TGTGCCAGCAGCCCACCAGGCGGGCCTCCGCCGGATCAGCCCCAGCATTTT
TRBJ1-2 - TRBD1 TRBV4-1 CASSQSDRGNGYGYTF TGCGCCAGCAGCCAGAGCGACAGGGGGAATGGCTATGGCTACACCTTC
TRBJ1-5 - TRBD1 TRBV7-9 CASSLGGQDNQPQHF TGTGCCAGCAGCTTAGGAGGACAGGACAATCAGCCCCAGCATTTT
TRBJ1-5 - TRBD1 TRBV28 CASRFPRTGDSNQPQHF TGTGCCAGCAGATTTCCTCGGACAGGGGATAGCAATCAGCCCCAGCATTTT
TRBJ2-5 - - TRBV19 CASSIRGETQYF TGTGCCAGTAGTATCAGAGGTGAGACCCAGTACTTC
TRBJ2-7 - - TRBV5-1 CASSEQGSYEQYF TGCGCCAGCAGTGAACAGGGATCCTACGAGCAGTACTTC
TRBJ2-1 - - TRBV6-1 CASSARTGSVSYNEQFF TGTGCCAGCAGTGCCCGGACGGGATCTGTTTCCTACAATGAGCAGTTCTTC
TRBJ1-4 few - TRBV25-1 CASSARGYEKLFF TGTGCCAGCAGTGCCAGGGGATACGAAAAACTGTTTTTT
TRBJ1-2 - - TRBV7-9 CASSLEGNYGYTF TGTGCCAGCAGCTTAGAGGGGAACTATGGCTACACCTTC
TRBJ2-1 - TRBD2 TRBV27 CASGLAGGPYNEQFF TGTGCCAGCGGATTAGCGGGAGGGCCCTACAATGAGCAGTTCTTC
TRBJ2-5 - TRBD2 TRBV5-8 CASSLGLAGDYLQETQYF TGTGCCAGCAGCTTAGGGCTAGCGGGCGATTATCTTCAAGAGACCCAGTACTTC
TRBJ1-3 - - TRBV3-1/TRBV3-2 CASSRSTGSGNTIYF TGTGCCAGCAGCCGCTCTACGGGGTCGGGAAACACCATATATTTT
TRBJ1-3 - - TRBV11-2 CASSARASGNTIYF TGTGCCAGCAGCGCTAGAGCCTCTGGAAACACCATATATTTT
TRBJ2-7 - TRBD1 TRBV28 CASSFSLRDRAYEQYF TGTGCCAGCAGTTTCAGTCTAAGGGACAGAGCCTACGAGCAGTACTTC